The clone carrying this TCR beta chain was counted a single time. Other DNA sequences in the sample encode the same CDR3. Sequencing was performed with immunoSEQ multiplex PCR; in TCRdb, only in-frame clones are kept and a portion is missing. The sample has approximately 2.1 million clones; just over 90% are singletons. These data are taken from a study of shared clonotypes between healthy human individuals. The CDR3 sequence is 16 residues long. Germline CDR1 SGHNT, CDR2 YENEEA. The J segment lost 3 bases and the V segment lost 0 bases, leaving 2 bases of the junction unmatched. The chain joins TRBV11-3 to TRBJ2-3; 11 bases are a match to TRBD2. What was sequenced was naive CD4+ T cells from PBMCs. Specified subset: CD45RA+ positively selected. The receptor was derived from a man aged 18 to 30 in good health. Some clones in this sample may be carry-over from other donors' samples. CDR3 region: CASSLEGTSGTDTQYF. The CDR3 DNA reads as TGTGCCAGCAGCTTAGAAGGGACTAGCGGAACAGATACGCAGTATTTT.